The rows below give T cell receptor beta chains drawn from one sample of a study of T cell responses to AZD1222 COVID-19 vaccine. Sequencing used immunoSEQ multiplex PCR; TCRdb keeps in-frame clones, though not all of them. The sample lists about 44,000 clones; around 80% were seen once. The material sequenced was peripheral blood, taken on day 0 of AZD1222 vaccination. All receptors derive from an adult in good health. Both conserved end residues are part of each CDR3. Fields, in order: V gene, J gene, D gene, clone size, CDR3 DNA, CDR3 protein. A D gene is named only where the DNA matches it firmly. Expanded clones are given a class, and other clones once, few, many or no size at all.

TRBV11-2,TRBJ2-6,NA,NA,TGTGCCAGCAGCTTAACATCTGCGGTCTCTGGGGCCAACGTCCTGACTTTC,CASSLTSAVSGANVLTF
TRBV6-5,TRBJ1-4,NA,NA,TGTGCCAGCAACGAGGGGGTTACAAAACTGTTTTTT,CASNEGVTKLFF
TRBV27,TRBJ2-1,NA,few,TGTGCCAGCGGCGGTTATGATCTGGATGAGCAGTTCTTC,CASGGYDLDEQFF
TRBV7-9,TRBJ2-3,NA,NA,TGTGCCATAATTAGCGGAAGCACAGATACGCAGTATTTT,CAIISGSTDTQYF
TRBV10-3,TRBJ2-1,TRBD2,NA,TGTGCCATCAGTGACCCCAATAGCGGGAGGAGCTCCTACAATGAGCAGTTCTTC,CAISDPNSGRSSYNEQFF
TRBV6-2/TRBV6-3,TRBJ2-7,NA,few,TGTGCCAGCAGTCCCCCCCTCTACGAGCAGTACTTC,CASSPPLYEQYF
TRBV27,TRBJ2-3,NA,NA,TGTGCCAGCAGAGACGGCCCTGGCACGCAGTATTTT,CASRDGPGTQYF
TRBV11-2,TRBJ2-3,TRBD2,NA,TGTGCCAGCAGCCAGGGGACTAGGACAGATACGCAGTATTTT,CASSQGTRTDTQYF
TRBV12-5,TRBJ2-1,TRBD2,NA,TGTGCTAGTGGCCCGGGGGGAGCCGCTGAGCAGTTCTTC,CASGPGGAAEQFF
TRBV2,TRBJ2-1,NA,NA,TGTGCCAGCAAACGGGGAGGAAATGAGCAGTTCTTC,CASKRGGNEQFF
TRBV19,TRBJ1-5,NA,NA,TGTGCCAGTATCAGATTCAGCGGGGACAATCAGCCCCAGCATTTT,CASIRFSGDNQPQHF
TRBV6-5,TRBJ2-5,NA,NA,TGTGCCAGCAGCCCCACAGGGACCTCGGAGACCCAGTACTTC,CASSPTGTSETQYF
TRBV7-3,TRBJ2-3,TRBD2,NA,TGTGCCAGCAGCTTAGGGACTAGCGGCTCAGATACGCAGTATTTT,CASSLGTSGSDTQYF